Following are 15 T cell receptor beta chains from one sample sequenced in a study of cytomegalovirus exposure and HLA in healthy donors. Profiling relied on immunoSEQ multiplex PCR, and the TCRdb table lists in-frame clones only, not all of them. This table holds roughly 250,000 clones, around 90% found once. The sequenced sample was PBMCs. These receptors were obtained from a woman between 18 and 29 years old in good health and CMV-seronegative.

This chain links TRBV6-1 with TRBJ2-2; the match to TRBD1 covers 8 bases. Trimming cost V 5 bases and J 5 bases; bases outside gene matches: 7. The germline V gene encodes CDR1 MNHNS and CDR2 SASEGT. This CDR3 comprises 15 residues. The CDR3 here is CASSLWDRRTGELFF. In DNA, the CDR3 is TGTGCCAGCAGTCTTTGGGACAGGCGAACCGGGGAGCTGTTTTTT.

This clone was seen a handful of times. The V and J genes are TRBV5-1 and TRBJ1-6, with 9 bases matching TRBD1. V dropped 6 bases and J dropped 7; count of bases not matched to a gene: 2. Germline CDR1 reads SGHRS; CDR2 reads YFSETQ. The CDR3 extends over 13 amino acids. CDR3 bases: TGCGCCAGCACGACAGGGGGAAATTCACCCCTCCACTTT. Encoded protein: CASTTGGNSPLHF.

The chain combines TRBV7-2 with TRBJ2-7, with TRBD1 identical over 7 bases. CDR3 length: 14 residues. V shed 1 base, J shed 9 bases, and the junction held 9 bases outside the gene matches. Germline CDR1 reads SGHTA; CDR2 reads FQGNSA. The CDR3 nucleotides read TGTGCCAGCAGCTTAGTTCCCACAGGGGTTGCGCAGTACTTC. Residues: CASSLVPTGVAQYF.

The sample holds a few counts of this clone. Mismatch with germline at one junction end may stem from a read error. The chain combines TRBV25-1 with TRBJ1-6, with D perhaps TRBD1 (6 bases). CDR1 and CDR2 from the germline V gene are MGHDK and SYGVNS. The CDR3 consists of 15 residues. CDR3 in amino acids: CASSESNRDNSPLHF. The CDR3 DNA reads TGTGCCAGCAGTGAATCGAACAGGGATAACTCACCCCTCCACTTT.

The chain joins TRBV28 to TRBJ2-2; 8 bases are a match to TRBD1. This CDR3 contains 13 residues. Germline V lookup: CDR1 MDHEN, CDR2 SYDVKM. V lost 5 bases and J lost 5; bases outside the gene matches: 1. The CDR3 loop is CASSHRGTGELFF. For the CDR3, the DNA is TGTGCCAGCAGTCACAGGGGGACCGGGGAGCTGTTTTTT.

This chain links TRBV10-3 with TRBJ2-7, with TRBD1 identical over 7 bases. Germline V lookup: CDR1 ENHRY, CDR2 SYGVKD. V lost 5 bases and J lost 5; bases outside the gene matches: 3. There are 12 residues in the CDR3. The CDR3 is CAISRQGDEQYF. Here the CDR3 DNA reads TGTGCCATCAGTCGACAGGGAGACGAGCAGTACTTC.

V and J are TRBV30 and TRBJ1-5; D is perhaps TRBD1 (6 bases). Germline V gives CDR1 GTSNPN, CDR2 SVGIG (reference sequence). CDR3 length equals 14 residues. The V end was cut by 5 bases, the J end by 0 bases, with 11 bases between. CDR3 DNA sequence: TGTGCCTGGGGGGGACACCTTAGCAATCAGCCCCAGCATTTT. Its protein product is CAWGGHLSNQPQHF.

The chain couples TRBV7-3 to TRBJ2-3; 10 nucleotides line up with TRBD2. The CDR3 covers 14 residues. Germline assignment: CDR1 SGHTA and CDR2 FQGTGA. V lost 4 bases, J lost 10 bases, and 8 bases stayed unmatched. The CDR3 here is CASSSGVAGGSQYF. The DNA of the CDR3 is TGTGCCAGCAGCTCTGGGGTAGCGGGGGGTTCGCAGTATTTT.

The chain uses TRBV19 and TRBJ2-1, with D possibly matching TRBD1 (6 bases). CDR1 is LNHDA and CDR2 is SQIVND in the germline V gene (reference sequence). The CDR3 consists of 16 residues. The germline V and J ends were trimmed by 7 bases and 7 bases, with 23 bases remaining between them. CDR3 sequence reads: CASKGGAAARRNEQFF. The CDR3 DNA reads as TGTGCCAGTAAAGGGGGAGCAGCGGCCCGACGTAATGAGCAGTTCTTC. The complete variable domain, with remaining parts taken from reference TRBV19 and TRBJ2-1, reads DGGITQSPKYLFRKEGQNVTLSCEQNLNHDAMYWYRQDPGQGLRLIYYSQIVNDFQKGDIAEGYSVSREKKESFPLTVTSAQKNPTAFYLCASKGGAAARRNEQFFGPGTRLTVL.

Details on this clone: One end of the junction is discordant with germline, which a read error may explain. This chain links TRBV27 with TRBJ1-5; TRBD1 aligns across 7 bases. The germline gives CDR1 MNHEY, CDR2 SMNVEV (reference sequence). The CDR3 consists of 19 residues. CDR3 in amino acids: CASSLTTGQTIISDQPQHF. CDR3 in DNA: TGTGCCAGCAGTTTAACGACGGGACAGACTATTATTAGCGATCAGCCCCAGCATTTT.

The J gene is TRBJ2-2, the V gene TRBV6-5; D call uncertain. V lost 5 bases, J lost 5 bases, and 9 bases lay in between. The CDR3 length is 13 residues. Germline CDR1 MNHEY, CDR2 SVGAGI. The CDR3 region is CASSIIRTGELFF. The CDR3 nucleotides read TGTGCCAGCAGTATCATCAGGACCGGGGAGCTGTTTTTT.

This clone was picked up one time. The CDR3 DNA reads TGTGCCAGCAGCTTAGCCGTTTCGGGGGAGCAGTACTTC. Translated: CASSLAVSGEQYF. The chain links TRBV7-2 to TRBJ2-7; TRBD2 is a possible D gene (5 bases). The ends were cut back, 0 bases at V and 7 bases at J, with 10 bases in the middle. This CDR3 has 13 residues. Germline CDR1 reads SGHTA; CDR2 reads FQGNSA. Filled out from reference TRBV7-2 and TRBJ2-7, the complete variable domain reads GAGVSQSPSNKVTEKGKDVELRCDPISGHTALYWYRQSLGQGLEFLIYFQGNSAPDKSGLPSDRFSAERTGGSVSTLTIQRTQQEDSAVYLCASSLAVSGEQYFGPGTRLTVT.

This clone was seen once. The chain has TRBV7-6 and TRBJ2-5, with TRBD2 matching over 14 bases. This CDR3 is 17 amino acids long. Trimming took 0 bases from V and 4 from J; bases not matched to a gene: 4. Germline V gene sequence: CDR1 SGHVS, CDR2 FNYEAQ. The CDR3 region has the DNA TGTGCCAGCAGCTTAGCGACTGGACTAGCGGGGGGAGAGACCCAGTACTTC. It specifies CASSLATGLAGGETQYF.

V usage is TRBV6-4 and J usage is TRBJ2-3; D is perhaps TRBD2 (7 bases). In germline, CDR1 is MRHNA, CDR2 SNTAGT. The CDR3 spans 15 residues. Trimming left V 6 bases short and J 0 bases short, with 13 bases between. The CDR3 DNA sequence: TGTGCCAGCAGGGAAAAGGGGGGGAGCACAGATACGCAGTATTTT. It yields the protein CASREKGGSTDTQYF.

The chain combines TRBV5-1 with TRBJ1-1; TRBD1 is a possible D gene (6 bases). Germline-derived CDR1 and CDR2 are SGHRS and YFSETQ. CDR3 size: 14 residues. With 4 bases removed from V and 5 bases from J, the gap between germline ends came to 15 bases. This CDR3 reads CASSIQGKKTEAFF. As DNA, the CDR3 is TGCGCCAGCAGCATACAGGGAAAAAAAACTGAAGCTTTCTTT. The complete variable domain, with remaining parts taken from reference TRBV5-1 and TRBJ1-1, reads KAGVTQTPRYLIKTRGQQVTLSCSPISGHRSVSWYQQTPGQGLQFLFEYFSETQRNKGNFPGRFSGRQFSNSRSEMNVSTLELGDSALYLCASSIQGKKTEAFFGQGTRLTVV.